This T cell receptor (beta chain) was retrieved from a study of immune evolution from preneoplasia to lung adenocarcinoma. Points on this clone: The antigen is not known.

H&E slides confirmed each diagnosis, reviewed by two pathologists independently. Per germline, CDR1 MNHEY and CDR2 SVGAGI. This CDR3 spans 16 amino acids. V was pared by 0 bases and J by 1 base, with 4 bases of the junction left unmatched. Repertoires were generated with immunoSEQ multiplex PCR, while TCRdb's copy carries only in-frame clones and drops some. Of about 8,200 clones in the sample, 79% were seen once. Study-wide findings and caveats: Normal lung had the highest top T cell clone frequencies.

The TCR was taken from a person aged 55-79 years with lung adenocarcinoma. This chain joins TRBV6-5 and TRBJ1-1; 8 nucleotides match TRBD1. The source material was FFPE adjacent normal lung tissue. CDR3 protein: CASSYSTGARNTEAFF. DNA of the CDR3: TGTGCCAGCAGTTACTCGACAGGGGCGCGGAACACTGAAGCTTTCTTT.